The 30 T cell receptor beta chains presented below share a single source sample, sequenced in a study of identical twins. TCRdb independently ran MiXCR on the 5' RACE reads; one entry per CDR3 protein. The sample holds some 200,000 distinct CDR3 sequences, about 7.5% seen once. These data are also associated with another study on yellow fever vaccine responses in identical twins.

Material for sequencing was memory (CD45RO+) T cells sorted from blood. The receptor source for this set is a woman aged 18-29 years in good health.

This clonotype was found many times. The CDR3 DNA sequence: TGTGCTAGTGGTTTGGGGGCCCTTAGCTACAATGAGCAGTTCTTC. Protein sequence: CASGLGALSYNEQFF. The rearrangement joins TRBV12-5 to TRBJ2-1; no firm D call. This CDR3 has 15 residues. V was clipped by 1 base and J by 3 bases, with 10 bases between them. CDR1 is LGHNT and CDR2 is FRNRAP in the germline V gene.

This clonotype was counted ten times or more. CDR3 sequence (DNA): TGCGCCAGCAGCCAAGGGCGACTAGCGGGAGTGAATGAGCAGTTCTTC. This gives the protein CASSQGRLAGVNEQFF. The chain is built from TRBV4-3 and TRBJ2-1, with 12 bases that match TRBD2. Trimming at V came to 1 base and at J to 7 bases, leaving 5 bases not matched to a gene. The CDR3 runs 16 residues. Germline lookup yields CDR1 LGHNA and CDR2 YSLEER.

The rearrangement uses TRBV20-1 and TRBJ1-5, with D hard to call. Germline loops: CDR1 DFQATT, CDR2 SNEGSKA (reference sequence). Trimming stripped 3 bases from V and 1 base from J, with 13 bases between. This CDR3 has 15 residues. CDR3 in amino acids: CSARSGVLSNQPQHF. CDR3 sequence (DNA): TGCAGTGCTAGGTCCGGGGTCTTGAGCAATCAGCCCCAGCATTTT.

This clonotype was observed many times. The chain has TRBV11-2 and TRBJ2-5; possibly TRBD1 or TRBD2 for D (5 bases each). The V end lost 3 bases, the J end lost 4 bases, and 18 bases lay between the germline ends. CDR1 and CDR2 (germline): SGHAT, FQNNGV. The CDR3 consists of 16 residues. The CDR3, as DNA: TGTGCCAGCAGCTTGGCCTCTGGGAGCCAGGGAGAGACCCAGTACTTC. It encodes CASSLASGSQGETQYF.

This clonotype was seen repeatedly, ten times or more. The chain links TRBV5-1 to TRBJ1-1; perhaps TRBD1 as D (6 bases). Germline values: CDR1 SGHRS, CDR2 YFSETQ. V lost 0 bases to trimming and J lost 3 bases, with 15 bases between them. The CDR3 totals 16 residues. The CDR3 DNA follows: TGCGCCAGCAGCTTGGAAGCAGGGGCCAGGGACACTGAAGCTTTCTTT. Translation gives CASSLEAGARDTEAFF.

In this sample, this clonotype turned up many times. V and J are TRBV11-2 and TRBJ1-5; D is uncertain. The CDR3 covers 13 residues. Trimming shortened V by 5 bases and J by 7 bases, and 12 bases separated the two germline ends. Germline lookup yields CDR1 SGHAT and CDR2 FQNNGV. CDR3 sequence reads: CASSTRPLQPQHF. CDR3 coding DNA: TGTGCCAGCAGCACCCGACCGTTGCAGCCCCAGCATTTT.

This clonotype has more than one count but fewer than ten. The chain carries TRBV12-3 or TRBV12-4 and TRBJ2-2; D possibly corresponds to TRBD1 (5 bases). The V end lost 1 base, the J end lost 2 bases, and 8 bases lay between the germline ends. CDR3 length equals 15 residues. The chain's CDR3 is CASSLDRSNTGELFF. Here the CDR3 DNA reads TGTGCCAGCAGTTTAGACAGGTCCAACACCGGGGAGCTGTTTTTT.

This chain joins TRBV28 and TRBJ2-7; D is tentatively TRBD1 or TRBD2 (7 bases each). There are 13 residues in the CDR3. Trimming took 11 bases from V and 4 from J, leaving 18 bases between them. In germline, CDR1 is MDHEN, CDR2 SYDVKM. The CDR3 protein is CAARGGGLYEQYF. CDR3 in DNA: TGTGCCGCCAGGGGGGGGGGCTTATACGAGCAGTACTTC.

In this sample, this clonotype turned up a few times. The chain has TRBV18 and TRBJ1-2; D not certain. The germline V gene has CDR1 KGHSH and CDR2 LQKENI. The CDR3 has 13 amino acids. V was trimmed by 0 bases and J by 5 bases, leaving 7 bases between them. CDR3 protein: CASSPPIGYGYTF. CDR3 DNA sequence: TGTGCCAGCTCACCACCAATAGGGTATGGCTACACCTTC.

This clonotype was counted between two and nine times. The J gene is TRBJ2-5, the V gene TRBV10-3; 7 nucleotides line up with TRBD2. Per germline, CDR1 ENHRY and CDR2 SYGVKD. The CDR3 is 15 amino acids. V was clipped by 11 bases and J by 1 base; unmatched bases: 13. The CDR3 nucleotides are TGTGCCGTCCGGGACTATGTCGGCCTCCAAGAGACCCAGTACTTC. Translated: CAVRDYVGLQETQYF.

There are a few counts of this clonotype. The V call is TRBV21-1, the J call TRBJ1-1; the table's TRBD1 call for D was not verified on the DNA. TRBV21-1 is assigned pseudogene status. The CDR3 totals 13 residues. CDR3 DNA sequence: TGTGCCAGCAGCAGGCAAGGGGCGGTCGAGGCTTTCTTT. Protein sequence: CASSRQGAVEAFF.

This clonotype was detected a few times. V gene TRBV20-1 combines with J gene TRBJ2-7, with 7 bases lining up with TRBD1. The CDR3 is made up of 13 amino acids. The V and J ends lost 3 bases and 6 bases, in that order; junction bases with no gene match: 8. The germline V gene encodes CDR1 DFQATT and CDR2 SNEGSKA (reference sequence). CDR3 protein: CSARTGNVSEQYF. The CDR3 nucleotides are TGCAGTGCTAGGACAGGGAATGTCAGCGAGCAGTACTTC.

The CDR3: CATSDPQPEETQYF. The CDR3, as DNA: TGTGCCACCAGTGATCCTCAGCCGGAGGAGACCCAGTACTTC. V usage is TRBV24-1 and J usage is TRBJ2-5; D ambiguous. This CDR3 is built from 14 residues. Trimming left V 3 bases short and J 5 bases short, with 12 bases between. In germline, CDR1 is KGHDR, CDR2 SFDVKD.

This clonotype was counted many times. The chain employs TRBV7-2 and TRBJ2-5, with 10 positions matching TRBD1. The junction had 5 bases not matched to a gene; V was cut back by 0 bases and J by 1 base. The germline CDR1 and CDR2 sequences are SGHTA and FQGNSA. The CDR3 has 17 amino acids. The CDR3 loop is CASSLAGTGAGQETQYF. Here the CDR3 DNA reads TGTGCCAGCAGCTTAGCTGGGACAGGGGCGGGCCAAGAGACCCAGTACTTC.

V gene TRBV2 combines with J gene TRBJ1-5; 8 nucleotides match TRBD1. V gave up 5 bases and J gave up 3 bases; unmatched junction bases: 6. CDR3 length: 15 residues. In germline, CDR1 is SNHLY, CDR2 FYNNEI. In nucleotides, the CDR3 is TGTGCCAGCAGTCCCCAGGGGGCGCCCAATCAGCCCCAGCATTTT. Protein product: CASSPQGAPNQPQHF.

This clonotype appeared many times. This chain links TRBV7-3 with TRBJ2-1; 13 nucleotides line up with TRBD2. V shed 2 bases, J shed 9 bases, and the junction held 7 bases outside the gene matches. This CDR3 comprises 16 residues. Germline assignment: CDR1 SGHTA and CDR2 FQGTGA. The CDR3 loop reads CASSLGTSGVWAEQFF. The CDR3 nucleotides are TGTGCCAGCAGCTTAGGGACTAGCGGGGTGTGGGCTGAGCAGTTCTTC.

This clonotype occurred many times. The chain combines TRBV5-6 with TRBJ2-5, with TRBD1 as a possible D gene (6 bases). Germline loops: CDR1 SGHDT, CDR2 YYEEEE. V lost 3 bases to trimming and J lost 2 bases, with 11 bases between them. The CDR3 sequence is 14 residues long. For the CDR3, the DNA is TGTGCCAGCAGCTGGGGGCCTCAGCAAGAGACCCAGTACTTC. It is translated as CASSWGPQQETQYF.

This chain links TRBV30 with TRBJ1-3, with D possibly matching TRBD1 (5 bases). Per germline, CDR1 GTSNPN and CDR2 SVGIG (reference sequence). Trimming pared 3 bases from V and 10 bases from J, leaving 16 bases between. The length of the CDR3 is 13 residues. The CDR3 DNA is TGTGCCTGGAGACCGGGCACCTCAGGGACCATATATTTT. This encodes CAWRPGTSGTIYF.

This clonotype was counted only a few times. The chain uses TRBV7-8 and TRBJ2-4, with 12 nucleotides matching TRBD2. Germline CDR1 reads SGHVS; CDR2 reads FQNEAQ. The V gene end was trimmed by 3 bases and the J gene end by 6 bases; junction bases not matched to a gene: 6. The CDR3 extends over 16 amino acids. CDR3 sequence reads: CASSFSSGRAPNIQYF. The CDR3, as DNA: TGTGCCAGCAGCTTTTCTAGCGGGAGGGCCCCAAACATTCAGTACTTC.

This rearrangement joins TRBV28 to TRBJ2-3, with D hard to call. The CDR3 contains 17 residues. The germline V gene has CDR1 MDHEN and CDR2 SYDVKM. The germline V and J ends were trimmed by 1 base and 0 bases, with 14 bases remaining between them. CDR3 loop: CASSLSPFGSSTDTQYF. The CDR3 DNA sequence: TGTGCCAGCAGTTTATCCCCCTTTGGAAGCAGCACAGATACGCAGTATTTT.

This clonotype occurred a few times. The CDR3 DNA follows: TGCAGTGCTAGTTTGGACGGCGGAAATGAAAAACTGTTTTTT. Its translation: CSASLDGGNEKLFF. V is TRBV20-1 and J is TRBJ1-4, with unresolved D. CDR3 length: 14 residues. In germline, CDR1 is DFQATT, CDR2 SNEGSKA (reference sequence). V was pared by 3 bases and J by 5 bases, with 13 bases between.

The V and J genes are TRBV29-1 and TRBJ1-6; D unclear. V was shortened by 6 bases and J by 7 bases, with 7 bases between the two germline ends. There are 11 residues in the CDR3. CDR1 and CDR2 from the germline V gene are SQVTM and ANQGSEA. The CDR3 region has the DNA TGCAGCGTCGGAGAGAATTCACCCCTCCACTTT. It translates to CSVGENSPLHF.

This clonotype has ten or more counts. The V call is TRBV29-1, the J call TRBJ2-1; D is perhaps TRBD2 (6 bases). The CDR3 spans 15 residues. V was trimmed by 4 bases and J by 1 base, leaving 14 bases between them. Per germline, CDR1 SQVTM and CDR2 ANQGSEA. This CDR3 reads CSVVGFGGSYNEQFF. The CDR3, as DNA: TGCAGCGTTGTTGGGTTTGGGGGGTCCTACAATGAGCAGTTCTTC.

This clonotype was counted ten times or more. V gene TRBV29-1 combines with J gene TRBJ1-1; 10 nucleotides agree with TRBD1. The J segment lost 4 bases and the V segment lost 6 bases, leaving 5 bases of the junction unmatched. The CDR3 has 13 residues. From germline, CDR1 is SQVTM and CDR2 ANQGSEA. The CDR3 bases are TGCAGCGTAATCCGGGACAGGGGCACTGAAGCTTTCTTT. The encoded protein is CSVIRDRGTEAFF. Together with reference TRBV29-1 and TRBJ1-1, the CDR3 gives the full variable domain: SAVISQKPSRDICQRGTSLTIQCQVDSQVTMMFWYRQQPGQSLTLIATANQGSEATYESGFVIDKFPISRPNLTFSTLTVSNMSPEDSSIYLCSVIRDRGTEAFFGQGTRLTVV.

At least ten counts were recorded for this clonotype. The rearrangement uses TRBV20-1 and TRBJ1-6; 9 nucleotides agree with TRBD1. The CDR3 runs 15 residues. The germline CDR1 and CDR2 sequences are DFQATT and SNEGSKA (reference sequence). J lost 5 bases, V lost 6 bases, and 8 bases had no gene match. CDR3 bases: TGCAGTGCCCCCGGGACAGGGCTGAATAATTCACCCCTCCACTTT. This encodes CSAPGTGLNNSPLHF.

This sequence joins TRBV14 and TRBJ2-5, with D perhaps matching TRBD1 (6 bases). The germline V and J ends were trimmed by 4 bases and 4 bases, with 16 bases remaining between them. From germline, CDR1 is SGHDN and CDR2 FVKESK. The CDR3 extends over 15 amino acids. The DNA for the CDR3 is TGTGCCAGCAGCCCGCCGGGACACATCGGAGAGACCCAGTACTTC. Residues: CASSPPGHIGETQYF.

This clonotype was counted a few times. The chain is built from TRBV6-6 and TRBJ1-1; the D is unclear. This CDR3 is 13 amino acids long. Looked up from germline, CDR1 is MNHNY and CDR2 is SVGAGI (reference sequence). The V gene lost 6 bases and the J gene lost 4 bases, with 12 bases spanning the gap. CDR3 sequence reads: CASRELGITEAFF. CDR3 sequence (DNA): TGTGCCAGCAGGGAGTTGGGTATCACTGAAGCTTTCTTT.

V usage is TRBV10-3 and J usage is TRBJ1-1; D is unresolved. The V end lost 0 bases, the J end lost 8 bases, and 10 bases lay between the germline ends. This CDR3 contains 13 residues. CDR1 is ENHRY and CDR2 is SYGVKD in the germline V gene. The CDR3 sequence is CAISESSLGEAFF. The CDR3, as DNA: TGTGCCATCAGTGAGTCGAGTTTAGGGGAAGCTTTCTTT.

To note about this clonotype: A much larger clone sits a single nucleotide away, making a read error possible. The chain recombines TRBV14 with TRBJ2-1; D uncertain. This CDR3 is built from 13 residues. The V gene's germline CDR1 is SGHDN and CDR2 FVKESK. The CDR3 DNA follows: TGTACCAGCAGCCAATACAAAGGCAATGAGCAGTTCTTC. Encoded protein: CTSSQYKGNEQFF.

The rearrangement joins TRBV6-4 to TRBJ2-7; D perhaps matches TRBD1 (5 bases). Between the trimmed V and J ends, which lost 6 bases and 5 bases, there was a span of 17 bases. CDR1 is MRHNA and CDR2 is SNTAGT in the germline V gene. The CDR3 covers 14 residues. The CDR3 loop reads CASSATGNSHEQYF. The DNA for the CDR3 is TGTGCCAGCAGCGCCACAGGTAATTCGCACGAGCAGTACTTC.